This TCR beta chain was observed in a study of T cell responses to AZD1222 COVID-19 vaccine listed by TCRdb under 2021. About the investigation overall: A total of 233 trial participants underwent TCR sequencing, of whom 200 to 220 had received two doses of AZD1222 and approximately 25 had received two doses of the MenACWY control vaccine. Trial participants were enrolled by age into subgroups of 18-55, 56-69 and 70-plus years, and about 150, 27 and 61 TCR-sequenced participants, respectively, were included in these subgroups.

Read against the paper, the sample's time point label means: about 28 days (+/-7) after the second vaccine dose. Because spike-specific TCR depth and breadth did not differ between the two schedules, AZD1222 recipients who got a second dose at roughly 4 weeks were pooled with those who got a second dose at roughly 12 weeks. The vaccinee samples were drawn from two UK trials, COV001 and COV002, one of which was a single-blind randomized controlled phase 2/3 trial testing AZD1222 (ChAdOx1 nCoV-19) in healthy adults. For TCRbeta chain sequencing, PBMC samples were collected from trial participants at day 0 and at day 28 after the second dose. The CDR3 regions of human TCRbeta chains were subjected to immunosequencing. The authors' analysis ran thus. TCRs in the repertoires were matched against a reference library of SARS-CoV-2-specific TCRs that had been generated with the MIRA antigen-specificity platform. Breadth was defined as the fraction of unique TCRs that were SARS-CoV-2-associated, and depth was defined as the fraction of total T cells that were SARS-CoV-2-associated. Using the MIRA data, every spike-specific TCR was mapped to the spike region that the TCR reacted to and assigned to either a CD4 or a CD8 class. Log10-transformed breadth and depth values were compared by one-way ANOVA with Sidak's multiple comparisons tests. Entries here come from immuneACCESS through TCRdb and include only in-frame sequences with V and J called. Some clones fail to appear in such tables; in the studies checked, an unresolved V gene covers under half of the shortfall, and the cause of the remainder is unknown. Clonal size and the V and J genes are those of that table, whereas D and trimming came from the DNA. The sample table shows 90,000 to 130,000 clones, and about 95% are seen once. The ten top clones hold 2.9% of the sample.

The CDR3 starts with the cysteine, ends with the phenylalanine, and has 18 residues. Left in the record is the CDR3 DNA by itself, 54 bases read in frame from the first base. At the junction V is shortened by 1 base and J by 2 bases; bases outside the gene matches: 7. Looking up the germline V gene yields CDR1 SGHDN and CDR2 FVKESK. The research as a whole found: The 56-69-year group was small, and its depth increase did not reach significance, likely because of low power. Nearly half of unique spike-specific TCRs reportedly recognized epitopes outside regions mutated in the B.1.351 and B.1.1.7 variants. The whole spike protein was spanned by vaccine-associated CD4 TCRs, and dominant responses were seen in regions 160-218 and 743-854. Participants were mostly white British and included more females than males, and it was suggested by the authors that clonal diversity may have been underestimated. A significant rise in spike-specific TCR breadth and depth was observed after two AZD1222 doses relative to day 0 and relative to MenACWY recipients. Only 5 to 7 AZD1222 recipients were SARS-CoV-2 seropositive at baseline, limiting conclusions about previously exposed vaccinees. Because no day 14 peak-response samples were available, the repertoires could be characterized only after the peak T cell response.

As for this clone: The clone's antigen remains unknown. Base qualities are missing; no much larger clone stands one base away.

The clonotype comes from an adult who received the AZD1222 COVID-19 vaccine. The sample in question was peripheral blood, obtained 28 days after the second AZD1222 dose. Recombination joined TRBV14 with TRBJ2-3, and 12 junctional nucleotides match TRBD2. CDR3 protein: CASSQGTSGGLLTDTQYF. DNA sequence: TGTGCCAGCAGCCAAGGAACTAGCGGGGGGCTCCTCACAGATACGCAGTATTTT.